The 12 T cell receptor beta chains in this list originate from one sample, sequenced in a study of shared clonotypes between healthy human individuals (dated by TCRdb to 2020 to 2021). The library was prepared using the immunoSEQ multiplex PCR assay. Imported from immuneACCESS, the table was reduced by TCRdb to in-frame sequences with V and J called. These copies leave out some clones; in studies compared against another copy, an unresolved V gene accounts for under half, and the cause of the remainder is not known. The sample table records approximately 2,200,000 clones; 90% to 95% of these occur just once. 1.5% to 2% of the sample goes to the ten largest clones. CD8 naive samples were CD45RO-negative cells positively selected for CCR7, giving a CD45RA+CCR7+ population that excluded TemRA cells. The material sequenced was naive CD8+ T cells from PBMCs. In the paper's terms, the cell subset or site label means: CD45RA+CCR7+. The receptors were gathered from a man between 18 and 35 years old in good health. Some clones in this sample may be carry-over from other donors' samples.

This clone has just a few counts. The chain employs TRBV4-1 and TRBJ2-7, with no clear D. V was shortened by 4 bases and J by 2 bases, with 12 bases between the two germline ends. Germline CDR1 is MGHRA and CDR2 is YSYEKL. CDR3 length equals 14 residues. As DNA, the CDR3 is TGCGCCAGCAGCCTTTCTACCCGGGCCTACGAGCAGTACTTC. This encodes CASSLSTRAYEQYF.

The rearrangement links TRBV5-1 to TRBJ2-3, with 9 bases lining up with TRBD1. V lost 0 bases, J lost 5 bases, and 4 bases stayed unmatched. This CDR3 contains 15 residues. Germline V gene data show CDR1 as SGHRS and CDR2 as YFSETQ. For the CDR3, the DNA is TGCGCCAGCAGCTTGGAGGGACAGGGATTAGATACGCAGTATTTT. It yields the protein CASSLEGQGLDTQYF.

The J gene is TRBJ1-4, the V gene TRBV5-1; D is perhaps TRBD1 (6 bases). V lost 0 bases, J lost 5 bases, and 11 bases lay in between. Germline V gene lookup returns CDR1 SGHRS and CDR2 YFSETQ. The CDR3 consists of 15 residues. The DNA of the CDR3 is TGCGCCAGCAGCTTGGTGGGGGGCGACAATGAAAAACTGTTTTTT. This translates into CASSLVGGDNEKLFF. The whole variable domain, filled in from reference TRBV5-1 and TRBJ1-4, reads KAGVTQTPRYLIKTRGQQVTLSCSPISGHRSVSWYQQTPGQGLQFLFEYFSETQRNKGNFPGRFSGRQFSNSRSEMNVSTLELGDSALYLCASSLVGGDNEKLFFGSGTQLSVL.

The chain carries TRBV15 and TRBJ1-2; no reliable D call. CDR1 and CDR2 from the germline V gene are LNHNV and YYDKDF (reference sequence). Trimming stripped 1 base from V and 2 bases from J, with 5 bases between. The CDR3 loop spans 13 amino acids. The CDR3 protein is CATSRGQNYGYTF. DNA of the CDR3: TGTGCCACCAGCAGAGGTCAGAACTATGGCTACACCTTC.

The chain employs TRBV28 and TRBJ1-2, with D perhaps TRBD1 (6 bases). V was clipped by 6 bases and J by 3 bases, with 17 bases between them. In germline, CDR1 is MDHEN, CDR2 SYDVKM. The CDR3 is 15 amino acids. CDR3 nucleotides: TGTGCCAGCAGGACCCCAGGGGTCGGGTACTATGGCTACACCTTC. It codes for CASRTPGVGYYGYTF.

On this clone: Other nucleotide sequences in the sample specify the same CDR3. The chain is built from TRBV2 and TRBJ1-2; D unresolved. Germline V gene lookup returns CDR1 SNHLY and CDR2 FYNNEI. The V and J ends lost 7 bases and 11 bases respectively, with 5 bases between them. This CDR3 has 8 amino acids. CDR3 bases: TGTGCCAGCACCGGTTACACCTTC. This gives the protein CASTGYTF.

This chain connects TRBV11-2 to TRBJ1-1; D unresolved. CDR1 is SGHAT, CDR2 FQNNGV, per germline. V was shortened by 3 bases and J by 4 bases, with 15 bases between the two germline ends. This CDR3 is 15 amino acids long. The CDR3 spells CASSFGVYRSTEAFF. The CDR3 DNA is TGTGCCAGCAGCTTCGGGGTGTATAGGAGCACTGAAGCTTTCTTT. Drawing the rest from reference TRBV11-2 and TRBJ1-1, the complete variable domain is EAGVAQSPRYKIIEKRQSVAFWCNPISGHATLYWYQQILGQGPKLLIQFQNNGVVDDSQLPKDRFSAERLKGVDSTLKIQPAKLEDSAVYLCASSFGVYRSTEAFFGQGTRLTVV.

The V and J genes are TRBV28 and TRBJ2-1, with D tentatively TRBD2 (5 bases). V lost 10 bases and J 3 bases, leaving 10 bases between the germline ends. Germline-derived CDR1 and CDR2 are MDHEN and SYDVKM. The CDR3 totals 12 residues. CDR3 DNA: TGTGCCATCGGGGAATACTACAATGAGCAGTTCTTC. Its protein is CAIGEYYNEQFF. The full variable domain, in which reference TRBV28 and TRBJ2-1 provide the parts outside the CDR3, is DVKVTQSSRYLVKRTGEKVFLECVQDMDHENMFWYRQDPGLGLRLIYFSYDVKMKEKGDIPEGYSVSREKKERFSLILESASTNQTSMYLCAIGEYYNEQFFGPGTRLTVL.

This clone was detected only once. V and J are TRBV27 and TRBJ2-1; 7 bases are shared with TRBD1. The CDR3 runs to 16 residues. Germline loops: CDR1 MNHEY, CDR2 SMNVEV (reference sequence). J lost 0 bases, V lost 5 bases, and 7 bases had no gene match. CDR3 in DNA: TGTGCCAGCAGTCCGTACAGGGGACCCTCCTACAATGAGCAGTTCTTC. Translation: CASSPYRGPSYNEQFF.

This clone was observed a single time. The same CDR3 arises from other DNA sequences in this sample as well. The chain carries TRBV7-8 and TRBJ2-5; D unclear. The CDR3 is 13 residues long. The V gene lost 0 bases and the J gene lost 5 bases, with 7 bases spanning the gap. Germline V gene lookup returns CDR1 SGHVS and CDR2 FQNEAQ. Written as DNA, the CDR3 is TGTGCCAGCAGCTTAGCGAGTTGGGAGACCCAGTACTTC. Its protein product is CASSLASWETQYF.

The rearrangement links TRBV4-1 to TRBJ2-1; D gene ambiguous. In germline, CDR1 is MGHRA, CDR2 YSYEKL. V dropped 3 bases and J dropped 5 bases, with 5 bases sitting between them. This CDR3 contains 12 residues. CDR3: CASSHPNNEQFF. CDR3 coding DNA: TGCGCCAGCAGCCATCCGAACAATGAGCAGTTCTTC.

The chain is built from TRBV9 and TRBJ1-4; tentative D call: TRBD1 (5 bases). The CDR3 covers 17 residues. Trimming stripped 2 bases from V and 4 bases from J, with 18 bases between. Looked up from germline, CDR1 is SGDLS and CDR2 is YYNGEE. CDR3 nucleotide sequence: TGTGCCAGCAGCGTGGCCCTTACAGGCGGGGGTAATGAAAAACTGTTTTTT. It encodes CASSVALTGGGNEKLFF.